This is a list of T cell receptor beta chains from one sample in a study of cytomegalovirus exposure and HLA in healthy donors. TCRdb keeps only in-frame clones here, not all; method: immunoSEQ multiplex PCR. The sample carries roughly 78,000 clones, around 60% recorded once. The specimen sequenced was PBMCs. The receptors here all came from a man younger than 40 in good health and CMV-seropositive. Each CDR3 is given with its conserved first and last residue. A D gene is named only where the DNA matches it firmly. Size values are once, few and many counts, or a class for expanded clones, and some rows have none.

j_call	d_call	clone_size	v_call	cdr3_aa	cdr3_nt
TRBJ1-1	-	few	TRBV30	CAWSITLLTEGAFF	TGTGCCTGGAGTATTACTCTCTTGACTGAGGGCGCTTTCTTT
TRBJ2-7	TRBD2	-	TRBV11-2	CASSPTGTSRPGEQYF	TGTGCCAGCAGCCCTACCGGGACTAGTCGACCCGGCGAGCAGTACTTC
TRBJ1-2	TRBD1	-	TRBV9	CASSASTDRVDGYTF	TGTGCCAGCAGCGCAAGCACCGACAGGGTCGATGGCTACACCTTC
TRBJ2-3	TRBD1	once	TRBV12-5	CASFGLKTGGTDTQYF	TGTGCTAGTTTCGGATTGAAGACAGGGGGTACAGATACGCAGTATTTT
TRBJ1-1	-	-	TRBV15	CATSRDFAGATEAFF	TGTGCCACCAGCAGAGATTTCGCAGGGGCCACTGAAGCTTTCTTT
TRBJ2-5	-	-	TRBV28	CASSSAGVVETQYF	TGTGCCAGCAGTTCGGCAGGGGTGGTAGAGACCCAGTACTTC
TRBJ1-2	-	few	TRBV5-4	CASSFQGLGYGYTF	TGTGCCAGCAGCTTTCAGGGATTGGGCTATGGCTACACCTTC
TRBJ2-3	TRBD2	-	TRBV28	CASSLAGGQDTQYF	TGTGCCAGCAGTTTAGCGGGAGGGCAAGATACGCAGTATTTT
TRBJ2-1	TRBD2	-	TRBV10-3	CAISGTLAGGAKGSYNEQFF	TGTGCCATCAGTGGGACTCTAGCGGGAGGTGCAAAAGGATCCTACAATGAGCAGTTCTTC
TRBJ2-1	TRBD1	-	TRBV4-1	CASSHSGQGYNEQFF	TGCGCCAGCAGCCACTCGGGACAGGGGTACAATGAGCAGTTCTTC
TRBJ2-7	-	-	TRBV5-5	CASARQRGYEQYF	TGTGCCAGCGCCCGACAAAGGGGCTACGAGCAGTACTTC
TRBJ2-4	TRBD1	once	TRBV19	CASSPLDRVGNIQYF	TGTGCCAGTAGCCCGCTCGACAGGGTTGGGAACATTCAGTACTTC
TRBJ2-5	TRBD2	-	TRBV7-2	CASSGLAANQETQYF	TGTGCCAGCAGCGGTCTAGCGGCAAACCAAGAGACCCAGTACTTC
TRBJ2-6	-	-	TRBV6-1	CASSDGAQYGANVLTF	TGTGCCAGCAGTGATGGGGCGCAGTATGGGGCCAACGTCCTGACTTTC
TRBJ1-2	-	-	TRBV7-2	CASSLEYRGYTF	TGTGCCAGCAGCTTAGAATACAGGGGCTACACCTTC
TRBJ1-4	TRBD1	-	TRBV11-2	CASSRSDRDAEKLFF	TGTGCCAGCAGCCGCTCGGACAGGGATGCTGAAAAACTGTTTTTT
TRBJ2-1	-	-	TRBV2	CASSVIVGGNEQFF	TGTGCCAGCAGTGTAATTGTCGGCGGCAATGAGCAGTTCTTC
TRBJ2-2	TRBD1	-	TRBV27	CASSVQGGRNTGELFF	TGTGCCAGCAGTGTACAGGGGGGTAGGAACACCGGGGAGCTGTTTTTT
TRBJ2-5	-	-	TRBV29-1	CSVEDRGGETQYF	TGCAGCGTTGAAGACAGGGGAGGGGAGACCCAGTACTTC
TRBJ2-1	TRBD1	few	TRBV25-1	CASSDGRGTGPYNEQFF	TGTGCCAGCAGTGACGGGCGAGGGACAGGCCCATACAATGAGCAGTTCTTC
TRBJ2-6	-	few	TRBV5-4	CASSAGRGSSGANVLTF	TGTGCCAGCAGCGCCGGGCGGGGCAGTTCTGGGGCCAACGTCCTGACTTTC
TRBJ2-6	TRBD1	few	TRBV5-1	CASSFEGASRSGGANVLTF	TGCGCCAGCAGCTTCGAGGGGGCGTCCCGCTCAGGGGGGGCCAACGTCCTGACTTTC
TRBJ2-5	TRBD1	few	TRBV5-1	CASSRMGQQETQYF	TGCGCCAGCAGCCGGATGGGACAGCAAGAGACCCAGTACTTC
TRBJ2-3	TRBD2	-	TRBV7-2	CASSSGLAGLGDTQYF	TGTGCCAGCAGCTCGGGACTAGCGGGATTGGGGGATACGCAGTATTTT
TRBJ1-3	-	-	TRBV7-2	CASSLTYGSGNTIYF	TGTGCCAGCAGCTTGACTTATGGCTCTGGAAACACCATATATTTT
TRBJ1-1	TRBD1	-	TRBV19	CASSIDTGATEAFF	TGTGCCAGTAGTATAGATACAGGGGCCACTGAAGCTTTCTTT
TRBJ1-4	-	-	TRBV28	CASSPRQSEKLFF	TGTGCCAGCAGTCCACGACAGTCTGAAAAACTGTTTTTT
TRBJ1-1	TRBD1	-	TRBV29-1	CSVARGRNTEAFF	TGCAGCGTTGCGAGGGGGCGGAACACTGAAGCTTTCTTT
TRBJ2-3	-	few	TRBV11-3	CASSQGPTTDTQYF	TGTGCCAGCAGCCAGGGCCCTACCACAGATACGCAGTATTTT
TRBJ2-7	-	-	TRBV4-3	CASSQVEGHEQYF	TGCGCCAGCAGCCAAGTCGAGGGCCACGAGCAGTACTTC
TRBJ2-3	-	-	TRBV29-1	CSPGDVRNTQYF	TGCAGCCCAGGGGACGTGAGGAATACGCAGTATTTT
TRBJ2-5	TRBD2	few	TRBV4-2	CASSQGGTSGQETQYF	TGTGCCAGCAGCCAAGGGGGGACTAGCGGACAAGAGACCCAGTACTTC
TRBJ2-7	-	-	TRBV4-3	CASSLTRGGRQYF	TGCGCCAGCAGCCTTACCAGAGGGGGACGTCAGTACTTC
TRBJ1-2	TRBD1	few	TRBV4-1	CASSEGQPNYGYTF	TGCGCCAGCAGCGAGGGACAGCCGAACTATGGCTACACCTTC
TRBJ1-1	-	few	TRBV7-2	CASSLEGHAGTEAFF	TGTGCCAGCAGCTTAGAAGGGCATGCGGGCACTGAAGCTTTCTTT
TRBJ2-7	-	few	TRBV9	CASGEIEQYF	TGTGCCAGCGGGGAGATCGAGCAGTACTTC
TRBJ1-2	-	-	TRBV28	CASSLNGGGYTF	TGTGCCAGCAGTCTAAACGGGGGAGGCTACACCTTC